This entry describes one TCR beta chain. The antigen is not known. The source of the sample is a study of CD8 T cells in ankylosing spondylitis. A single record per CDR3 protein comes from TCRdb applying MiXCR to the 5' RACE reads. The sample lists 700,000 or so distinct CDR3 sequences, over 15% occurring once. Germline CDR1 reads SQVTM; CDR2 reads ANQGSEA. V shed 7 bases and J shed 9 bases, with 10 bases lying between them. CDR3 length: 10 residues. Study results and limitations: A TCR beta motif of eight or nine highly homologous variants seemed to mark ankylosing spondylitis blood.

The TCR sequence derives from a male donor with ankylosing spondylitis. Sequences were obtained from blood, either unsorted or a sorted T cell fraction (not recorded which). V gene TRBV29-1 combines with J gene TRBJ2-1, with D unclear. DNA of the CDR3: TGCAGCGCACTTTATAGTGAGCAGTTCTTC. Its protein product is CSALYSEQFF.